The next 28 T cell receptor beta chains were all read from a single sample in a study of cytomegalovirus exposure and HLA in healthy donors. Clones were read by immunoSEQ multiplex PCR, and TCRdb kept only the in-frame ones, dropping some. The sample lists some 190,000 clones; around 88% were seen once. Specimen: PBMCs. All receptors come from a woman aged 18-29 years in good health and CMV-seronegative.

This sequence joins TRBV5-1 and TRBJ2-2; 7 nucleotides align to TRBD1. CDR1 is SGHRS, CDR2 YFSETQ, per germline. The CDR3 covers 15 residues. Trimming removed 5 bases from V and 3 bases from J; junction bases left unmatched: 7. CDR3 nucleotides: TGCGCCAGCAGGCCTCGGACAGGAGACACCGGGGAGCTGTTTTTT. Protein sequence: CASRPRTGDTGELFF.

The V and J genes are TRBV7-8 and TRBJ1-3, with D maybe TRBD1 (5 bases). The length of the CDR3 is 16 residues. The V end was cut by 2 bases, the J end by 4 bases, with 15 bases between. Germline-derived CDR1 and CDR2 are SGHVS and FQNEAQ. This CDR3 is CASSLRVGRAGNTIYF. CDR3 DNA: TGTGCCAGCAGCTTAAGGGTGGGCAGGGCCGGAAACACCATATATTTT. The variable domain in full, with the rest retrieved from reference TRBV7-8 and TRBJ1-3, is GAGVSQSPRYKVAKRGQDVALRCDPISGHVSLFWYQQALGQGPEFLTYFQNEAQLDKSGLPSDRFFAERPEGSVSTLKIQRTQQEDSAVYLCASSLRVGRAGNTIYFGEGSWLTVV.

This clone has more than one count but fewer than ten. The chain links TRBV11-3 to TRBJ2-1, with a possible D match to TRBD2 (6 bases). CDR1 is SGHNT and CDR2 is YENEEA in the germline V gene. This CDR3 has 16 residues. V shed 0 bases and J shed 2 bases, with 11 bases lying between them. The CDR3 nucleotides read TGTGCCAGCAGCTTAGAAAGGGACTCCCCCTACAATGAGCAGTTCTTC. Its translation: CASSLERDSPYNEQFF.

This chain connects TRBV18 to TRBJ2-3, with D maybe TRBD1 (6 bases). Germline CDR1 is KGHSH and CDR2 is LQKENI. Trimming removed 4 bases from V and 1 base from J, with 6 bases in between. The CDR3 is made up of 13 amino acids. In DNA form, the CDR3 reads TGTGCCAGCTCACGGACAGGCACAGATACGCAGTATTTT. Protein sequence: CASSRTGTDTQYF.

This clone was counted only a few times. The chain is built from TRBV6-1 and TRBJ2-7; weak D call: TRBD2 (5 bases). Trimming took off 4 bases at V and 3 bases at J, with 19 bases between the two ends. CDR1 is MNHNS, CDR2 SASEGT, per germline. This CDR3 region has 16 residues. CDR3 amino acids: CASSGTDNLLGYEQYF. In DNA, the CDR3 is TGTGCCAGCAGTGGGACTGATAACTTACTGGGCTACGAGCAGTACTTC.

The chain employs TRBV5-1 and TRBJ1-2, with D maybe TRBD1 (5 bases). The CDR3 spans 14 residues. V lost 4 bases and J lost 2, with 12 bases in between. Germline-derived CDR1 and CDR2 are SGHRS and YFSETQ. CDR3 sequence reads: CASSKDTTNYGYTF. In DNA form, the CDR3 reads TGCGCCAGCAGCAAGGACACAACCAACTATGGCTACACCTTC.

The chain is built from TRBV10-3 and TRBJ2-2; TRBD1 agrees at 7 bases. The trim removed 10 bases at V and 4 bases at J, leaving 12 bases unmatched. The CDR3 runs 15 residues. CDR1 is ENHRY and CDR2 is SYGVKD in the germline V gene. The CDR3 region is CATKNRGVGTGELFF. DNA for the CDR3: TGTGCCACGAAGAACAGGGGAGTGGGCACCGGGGAGCTGTTTTTT.

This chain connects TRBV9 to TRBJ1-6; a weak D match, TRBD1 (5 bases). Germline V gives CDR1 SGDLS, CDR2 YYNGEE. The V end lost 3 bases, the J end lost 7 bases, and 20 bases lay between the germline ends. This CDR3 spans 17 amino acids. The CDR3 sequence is CASSARQGLATNSPLHF. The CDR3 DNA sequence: TGTGCCAGCAGCGCCCGGCAGGGACTGGCGACCAATTCACCCCTCCACTTT.

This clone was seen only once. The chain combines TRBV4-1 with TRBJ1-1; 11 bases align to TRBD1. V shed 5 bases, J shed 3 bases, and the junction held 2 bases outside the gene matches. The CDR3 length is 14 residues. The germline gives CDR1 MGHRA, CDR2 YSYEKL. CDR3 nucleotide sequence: TGCGCCAGCAGCACGGGACAGGGGGACACTGAAGCTTTCTTT. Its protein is CASSTGQGDTEAFF.

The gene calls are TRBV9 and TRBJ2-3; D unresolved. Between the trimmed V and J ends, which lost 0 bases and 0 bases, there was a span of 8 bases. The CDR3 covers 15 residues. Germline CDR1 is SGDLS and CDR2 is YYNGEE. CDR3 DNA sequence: TGTGCCAGCAGCGTAGGGGCAGGAAGCACAGATACGCAGTATTTT. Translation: CASSVGAGSTDTQYF.

The DNA for the CDR3 is TGTGCCAGCTCACCACCAGGGACTACAGCATTGGGGGAGCAGTACTTC. Its translation: CASSPPGTTALGEQYF. The V and J genes are TRBV18 and TRBJ2-7, with 7 bases matching TRBD2. Looked up from germline, CDR1 is KGHSH and CDR2 is LQKENI. J lost 7 bases, V lost 0 bases, and 12 bases had no gene match. This CDR3 spans 16 amino acids. The full variable domain, in which reference TRBV18 and TRBJ2-7 provide the parts outside the CDR3, is NAGVMQNPRHLVRRRGQEARLRCSPMKGHSHVYWYRQLPEEGLKFMVYLQKENIIDESGMPKERFSAEFPKEGPSILRIQQVVRGDSAAYFCASSPPGTTALGEQYFGPGTRLTVT.

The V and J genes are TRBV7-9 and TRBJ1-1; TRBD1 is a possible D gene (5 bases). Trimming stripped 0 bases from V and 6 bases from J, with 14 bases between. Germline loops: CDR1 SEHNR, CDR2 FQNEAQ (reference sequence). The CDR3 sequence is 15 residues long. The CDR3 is CASSLALKGRSEAFF. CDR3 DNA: TGTGCCAGCAGCTTAGCGCTAAAGGGGCGATCTGAAGCTTTCTTT.

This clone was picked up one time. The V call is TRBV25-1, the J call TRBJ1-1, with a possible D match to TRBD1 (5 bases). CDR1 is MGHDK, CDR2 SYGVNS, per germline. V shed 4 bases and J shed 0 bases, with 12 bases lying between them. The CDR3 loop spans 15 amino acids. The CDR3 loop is CASSAGDSLNTEAFF. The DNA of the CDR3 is TGTGCCAGCAGTGCGGGAGACAGCTTGAACACTGAAGCTTTCTTT.

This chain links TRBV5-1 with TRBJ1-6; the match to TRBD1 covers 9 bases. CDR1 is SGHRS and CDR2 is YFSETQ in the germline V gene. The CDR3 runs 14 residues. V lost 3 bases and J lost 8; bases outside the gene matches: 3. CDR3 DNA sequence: TGCGCCAGCAGCTCGACAGGGGGTTATTCACCCCTCCACTTT. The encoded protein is CASSSTGGYSPLHF.

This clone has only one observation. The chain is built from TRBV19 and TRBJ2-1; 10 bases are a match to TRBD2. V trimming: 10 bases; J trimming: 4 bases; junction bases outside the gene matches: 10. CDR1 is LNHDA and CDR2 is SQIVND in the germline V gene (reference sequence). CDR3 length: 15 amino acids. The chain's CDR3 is CATRTSGATYNEQFF. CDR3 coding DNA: TGTGCCACCAGGACTAGCGGAGCAACTTACAATGAGCAGTTCTTC.

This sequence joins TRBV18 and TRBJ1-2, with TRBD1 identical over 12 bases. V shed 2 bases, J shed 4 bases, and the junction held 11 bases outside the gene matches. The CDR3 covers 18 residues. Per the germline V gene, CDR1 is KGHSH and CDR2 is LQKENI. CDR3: CASSPTGTGGALTYGYTF. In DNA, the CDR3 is TGTGCCAGCTCACCAACCGGGACAGGGGGCGCATTAACCTATGGCTACACCTTC.

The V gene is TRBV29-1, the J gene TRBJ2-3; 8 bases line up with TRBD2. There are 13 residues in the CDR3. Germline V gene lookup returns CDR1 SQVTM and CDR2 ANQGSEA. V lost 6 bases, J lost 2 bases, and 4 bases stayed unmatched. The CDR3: CSVGLAPTDTQYF. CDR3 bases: TGCAGCGTAGGACTAGCTCCCACAGATACGCAGTATTTT.

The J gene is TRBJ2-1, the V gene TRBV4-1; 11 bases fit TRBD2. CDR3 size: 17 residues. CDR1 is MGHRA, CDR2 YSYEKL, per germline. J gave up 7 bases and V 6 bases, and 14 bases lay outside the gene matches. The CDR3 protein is CASSRGVLAGGENEQFF. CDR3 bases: TGCGCCAGCAGTCGAGGGGTTTTAGCGGGAGGGGAGAATGAGCAGTTCTTC.

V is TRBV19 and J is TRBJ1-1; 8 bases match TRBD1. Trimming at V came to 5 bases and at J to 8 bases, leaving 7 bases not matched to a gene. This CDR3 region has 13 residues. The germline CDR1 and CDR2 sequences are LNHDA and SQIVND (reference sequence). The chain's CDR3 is CASSSQGALEAFF. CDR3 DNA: TGTGCCAGTAGTTCCCAGGGGGCGCTGGAAGCTTTCTTT.

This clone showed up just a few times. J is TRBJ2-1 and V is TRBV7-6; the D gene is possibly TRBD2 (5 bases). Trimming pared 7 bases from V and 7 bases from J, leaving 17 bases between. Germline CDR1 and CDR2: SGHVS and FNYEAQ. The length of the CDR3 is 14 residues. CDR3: CASIPTRGFNEQFF. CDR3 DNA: TGTGCCAGCATCCCTACTCGGGGTTTTAATGAGCAGTTCTTC.

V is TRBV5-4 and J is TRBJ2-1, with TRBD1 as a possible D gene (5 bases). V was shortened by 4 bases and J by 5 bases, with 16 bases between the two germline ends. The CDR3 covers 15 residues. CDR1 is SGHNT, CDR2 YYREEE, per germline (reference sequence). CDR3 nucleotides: TGTGCCAGCAGCCGCAGGGATAGTGTGGACAATGAGCAGTTCTTC. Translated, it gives CASSRRDSVDNEQFF.

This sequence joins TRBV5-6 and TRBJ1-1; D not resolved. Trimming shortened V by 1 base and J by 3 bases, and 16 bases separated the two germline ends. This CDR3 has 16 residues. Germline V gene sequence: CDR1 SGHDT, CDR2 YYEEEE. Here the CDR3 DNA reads TGTGCCAGCAGCTTGATAATTCCCGGAGGGCACACTGAAGCTTTCTTT. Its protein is CASSLIIPGGHTEAFF.

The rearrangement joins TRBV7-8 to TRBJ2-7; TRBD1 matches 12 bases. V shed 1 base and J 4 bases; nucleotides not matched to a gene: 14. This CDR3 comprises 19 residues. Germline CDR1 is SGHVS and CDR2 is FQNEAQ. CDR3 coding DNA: TGTGCCAGCAGCTTAGGGGGACAGGGGGCGAGTGTGTACTGGTACGAGCAGTACTTC. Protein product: CASSLGGQGASVYWYEQYF.

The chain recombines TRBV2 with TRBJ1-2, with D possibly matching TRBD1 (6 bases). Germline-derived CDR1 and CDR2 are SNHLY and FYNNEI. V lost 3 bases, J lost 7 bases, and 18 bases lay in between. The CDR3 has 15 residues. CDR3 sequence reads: CASSDASGEGFGYTF. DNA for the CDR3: TGTGCCAGCAGTGACGCCTCAGGGGAGGGTTTTGGCTACACCTTC.

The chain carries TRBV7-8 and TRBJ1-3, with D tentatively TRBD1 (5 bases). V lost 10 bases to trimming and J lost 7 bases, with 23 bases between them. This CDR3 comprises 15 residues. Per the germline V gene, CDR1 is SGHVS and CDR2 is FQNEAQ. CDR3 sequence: CATGPGKGEVNTIYF. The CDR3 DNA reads TGTGCCACCGGTCCAGGGAAAGGAGAAGTTAACACCATATATTTT.

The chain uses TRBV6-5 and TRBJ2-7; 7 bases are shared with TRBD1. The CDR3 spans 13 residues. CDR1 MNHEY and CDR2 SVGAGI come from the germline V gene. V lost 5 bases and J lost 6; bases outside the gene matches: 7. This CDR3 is CASSRDRVAEQYF. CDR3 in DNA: TGTGCCAGCAGTCGTGACAGGGTGGCCGAGCAGTACTTC.

The CDR3 sequence: CASSSQQGAGEKLFF. CDR3 DNA sequence: TGTGCCAGCAGCTCACAACAGGGGGCGGGGGAAAAACTGTTTTTT. The V gene is TRBV7-2, the J gene TRBJ1-4; 9 bases are shared with TRBD1. CDR3 size: 15 residues. In germline, CDR1 is SGHTA, CDR2 FQGNSA. The V and J ends lost 4 bases and 8 bases, in that order; junction bases with no gene match: 8.

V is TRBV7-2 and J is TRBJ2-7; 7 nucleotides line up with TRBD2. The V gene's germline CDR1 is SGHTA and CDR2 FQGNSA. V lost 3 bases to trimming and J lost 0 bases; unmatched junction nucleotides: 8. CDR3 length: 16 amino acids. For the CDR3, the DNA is TGTGCCAGCAGCTTTCCGGCTAGCGGTAACTCCTACGAGCAGTACTTC. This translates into CASSFPASGNSYEQYF.